The rows below give T cell receptor beta chains drawn from one sample of a study of T cells in localized non-small cell lung cancer. Data came from immunoSEQ multiplex PCR; TCRdb stores just in-frame clones and leaves some out. The table lists over 4,000 clones, about 25% of them singletons. The sequencing here drew on lung tumor tissue, taken before any cancer treatment. The receptors were sampled from an older male donor with stage I lung adenocarcinoma. The CDR3 runs from the conserved cysteine through the conserved F or W. The D gene is left open where the match is weak. Rows give clone size only sometimes, using once, few, many, or a class for an expanded clone.

J gene	D gene	V gene	clone size	CDR3 protein	CDR3 DNA
TRBJ2-3	.	TRBV6-8	.	CASQGPGTDTQYF	TGTGCCAGTCAGGGTCCGGGCACAGATACGCAGTATTTT
TRBJ2-3	.	TRBV11-3	.	CASRIQGGPSTDTQYF	TGTGCCAGCAGGATACAGGGAGGGCCTAGCACAGATACGCAGTATTTT
TRBJ2-7	TRBD1	TRBV11-3	few	CASTGGGTGTSYEQYF	TGTGCCAGCACCGGAGGAGGGACAGGGACATCCTACGAGCAGTACTTC
TRBJ2-1	.	TRBV11-3	.	CASSHFRGDNEQFF	TGTGCCAGCAGCCATTTCAGGGGGGACAATGAGCAGTTCTTC
TRBJ1-1	.	TRBV29-1	few	CSVVGEWGTEAFF	TGCAGCGTTGTGGGGGAATGGGGAACTGAAGCTTTCTTT
TRBJ2-1	.	TRBV5-1	.	CASSLQGSSYNEQFF	TGCGCCAGCAGCTTACAGGGAAGCTCCTACAATGAGCAGTTCTTC
TRBJ1-6	TRBD1	TRBV5-1	.	CASSRGQVNSPLHF	TGCGCCAGCAGCCGCGGACAGGTTAATTCACCCCTCCACTTT
TRBJ2-5	TRBD2	TRBV19	.	CASSMLAGVAETQYF	TGTGCCAGTAGTATGCTAGCGGGGGTAGCGGAGACCCAGTACTTC
TRBJ2-5	.	TRBV12-2	.	CATKITGGPYPRRQETQYF	TGTGCTACCAAAATAACTGGGGGACCTTACCCTCGGCGCCAAGAGACCCAGTACTTC
TRBJ2-5	TRBD2	TRBV11-3	few	CASSLRLAGGPETQYF	TGTGCCAGCAGCTTACGGCTAGCGGGGGGGCCCGAGACCCAGTACTTC
TRBJ2-1	TRBD2	TRBV6-8	few	CARLLAGYNEQFF	TGTGCCAGACTCCTAGCGGGCTACAATGAGCAGTTCTTC
TRBJ1-5	TRBD1	TRBV18	.	CASSPLDREPQHF	TGTGCCAGCTCACCACTGGACAGGGAGCCCCAGCATTTT
TRBJ1-1	.	TRBV19	medium-sized	CASSIVRGEAFF	TGTGCCAGTAGTATTGTCAGAGGCGAAGCTTTCTTT
TRBJ1-1	TRBD1	TRBV11-3	medium-sized	CASSLRTGLTEAFF	TGTGCCAGCAGCTTACGGACAGGGCTCACTGAAGCTTTCTTT
TRBJ2-4	.	TRBV23-1	few	CASSPEDGRRNIQYF	TGCGCCAGCAGCCCTGAGGACGGACGAAGGAACATTCAGTACTTC
TRBJ2-7	.	TRBV4-1	.	CASSQDRGAYEQYF	TGCGCCAGCAGCCAAGATAGGGGAGCCTACGAGCAGTACTTC
TRBJ1-1	.	TRBV15	large	CATSRGQGNTEAFF	TGTGCCACCAGCAGAGGGCAGGGGAACACTGAAGCTTTCTTT
TRBJ1-4	TRBD1	TRBV9	.	CASSAAGGNEKLFF	TGTGCCAGCAGCGCAGCAGGGGGGAATGAAAAACTGTTTTTT
TRBJ1-1	.	TRBV11-3	.	CASSLGDMTALRAFF	TGTGCCAGCAGCTTAGGGGACATGACGGCCTTGCGAGCTTTCTTT
TRBJ2-5	.	TRBV6-8	few	CASSVGGRQETQYF	TGTGCCAGCAGCGTGGGGGGTAGACAAGAGACCCAGTACTTC
TRBJ1-5	.	TRBV1	few	CASSQAVGAEDSNQPQHF	TGCGCCAGCAGCCAAGCCGTGGGGGCGGAAGATAGCAATCAGCCCCAGCATTTT
TRBJ1-1	.	TRBV30	.	CAWSGAINTEAFF	TGTGCCTGGAGTGGGGCAATCAACACTGAAGCTTTCTTT
TRBJ2-1	.	TRBV11-3	.	CASSLVGRYETNEQFF	TGTGCCAGCAGCTTGGTGGGTAGGTATGAGACGAATGAGCAGTTCTTC
TRBJ1-3	.	TRBV11-1	few	CASSQLSGGSSGNTIYF	TGTGCCAGCAGCCAGCTATCCGGGGGTAGCTCTGGAAACACCATATATTTT
TRBJ1-1	TRBD1	TRBV5-1	.	CASSLTGMNTEAFF	TGCGCCAGCAGCCTGACAGGGATGAACACTGAAGCTTTCTTT
TRBJ1-5	.	TRBV6-8	few	CASSYPGRRGNQPQHF	TGTGCCAGCAGTTACCCAGGACGGAGGGGCAATCAGCCCCAGCATTTT
TRBJ1-3	.	TRBV9	.	CASSVARAGNTIYF	TGTGCCAGCAGCGTAGCAAGGGCTGGAAACACCATATATTTT